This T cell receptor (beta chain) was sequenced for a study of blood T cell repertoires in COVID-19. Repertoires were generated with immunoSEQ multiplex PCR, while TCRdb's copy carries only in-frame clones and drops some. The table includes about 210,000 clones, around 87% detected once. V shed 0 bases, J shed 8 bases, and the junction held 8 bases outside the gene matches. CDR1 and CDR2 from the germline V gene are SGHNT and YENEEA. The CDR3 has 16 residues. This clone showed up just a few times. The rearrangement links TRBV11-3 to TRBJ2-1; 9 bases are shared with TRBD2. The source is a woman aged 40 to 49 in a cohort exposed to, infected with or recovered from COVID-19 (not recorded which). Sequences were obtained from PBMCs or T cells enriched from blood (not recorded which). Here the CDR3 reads CASSLDGREGRDEQFF. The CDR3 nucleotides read TGTGCCAGCAGCTTAGATGGGCGGGAGGGCCGCGATGAGCAGTTCTTC.